This is a list of T cell receptor beta chains from one sample in a study of blood T cell repertoires in COVID-19. Measured with immunoSEQ multiplex PCR; TCRdb has only the in-frame clones, and not every one. The repertoire holds over 40,000 clones, roughly 87% seen once, with 6.5% to 8.5% in the top ten. Source material: peripheral blood. The receptor set was obtained from a man aged 55 to 69 with active COVID-19. The CDR3 runs from the conserved cysteine through the conserved F or W. A D gene is named only where the DNA matches it firmly. The size field is filled for only some rows; it gives once, few, many or a size class.

>TRBD1|NA|TRBJ1-2|TRBV19
CASSIDRGYGYTF
TGTGCCAGTAGCATCGACAGGGGCTATGGCTACACCTTC
>NA|NA|TRBJ2-2|TRBV5-4
CASSLQGANTGELFF
TGTGCCAGCAGCTTACAGGGTGCGAACACCGGGGAGCTGTTTTTT
>NA|NA|TRBJ2-6|TRBV4-1
CASSQDRVPGANVLTF
TGCGCCAGCAGCCAAGATCGGGTCCCTGGGGCCAACGTCCTGACTTTC
>NA|NA|TRBJ2-1|TRBV2
CASSDPSGVNEQFF
TGTGCCAGCAGTGATCCATCAGGGGTTAATGAGCAGTTCTTC
>NA|NA|TRBJ2-5|TRBV15
CATSRRVLQETQYF
TGTGCCACCAGCAGGCGGGTCCTCCAAGAGACCCAGTACTTC
>NA|NA|TRBJ2-5|TRBV4-1
CASSQDQGRGRGTTQYF
TGCGCCAGCAGCCAAGATCAAGGTCGGGGCAGGGGAACAACCCAGTACTTC
>TRBD1|NA|TRBJ2-7|TRBV5-1
CASRPGQDTYEQYF
TGCGCCAGCAGGCCTGGACAGGACACCTACGAGCAGTACTTC
>NA|NA|TRBJ1-1|TRBV28
CASSLSRGSTEAFF
TGTGCCAGCAGTTTATCGAGGGGGAGCACTGAAGCTTTCTTT
>NA|NA|TRBJ2-7|TRBV28
CASRPAGYEQYF
TGTGCCAGCAGGCCTGCGGGGTACGAGCAGTACTTC
>TRBD1|once|TRBJ1-4|TRBV28
CASRRRQGTEKLFF
TGTGCCAGCAGAAGAAGACAGGGGACTGAAAAACTGTTTTTT
>NA|NA|TRBJ2-3|TRBV30
CAWSVRHRSTDTQYF
TGTGCCTGGAGTGTTCGACACCGTAGCACAGATACGCAGTATTTT
>TRBD1|NA|TRBJ2-7|TRBV11-2
CASSPGTGPYSYEQYF
TGTGCCAGCAGCCCTGGGACAGGGCCCTACTCCTACGAGCAGTACTTC
>TRBD1|NA|TRBJ1-3|TRBV10-3
CAISSTGYGNTIYF
TGTGCCATCAGCTCGACAGGGTACGGAAACACCATATATTTT
>NA|few|TRBJ1-3|TRBV29-1
CSVGTEQGNTIYF
TGCAGCGTTGGGACAGAGCAAGGAAACACCATATATTTT
>TRBD2|NA|TRBJ2-7|TRBV27
CASSSLSGLAGHEQYF
TGTGCCAGCAGTTCCCTAAGCGGACTAGCGGGGCACGAGCAGTACTTC